A selection of T cell receptor beta chains follows, all from one sample in a study of OX40 agonist ivuxolimab in advanced cancers. Clones were read by immunoSEQ multiplex PCR, and TCRdb kept only the in-frame ones, dropping some. The table lists more than 65,000 clones, 80% to 90% of them singletons. The sample in question was CD4+ or CD8+ T cells sorted from blood, obtained in a trial of the OX40 agonist ivuxolimab. These TCRs come from an adult with an advanced solid tumor such as melanoma, head and neck, liver or kidney cancer. Both conserved end residues are part of each CDR3. Each record gives: J gene, V gene, CDR3 length, clone size, D gene, CDR3 DNA, CDR3 protein. The D gene is left open where the match is weak. Some rows have no size entry. The others give once, few or many, or a class for an expanded clone.

>TRBJ2-5|TRBV29-1|17|once|TRBD2
TGCAGCGTTGTCGTGGGACTAGCGGGCCTCCACCAAGAGACCCAGTACTTC
CSVVVGLAGLHQETQYF
>TRBJ2-7|TRBV7-9|14|.|.
TGTGCCAGCAGAACAGGTGGATCTTCGTACGAGCAGTACTTC
CASRTGGSSYEQYF
>TRBJ2-1|TRBV5-1|17|.|.
TGCGCCAGCGTCACTTACCCTCGAGCGGGTGACTACAATGAGCAGTTCTTC
CASVTYPRAGDYNEQFF
>TRBJ2-1|TRBV5-1|14|.|TRBD2
TGCGCCAGCAGCTTTAGCGGGAGGGCCCTTGAGCAGTTCTTC
CASSFSGRALEQFF
>TRBJ1-2|TRBV19|13|.|.
TGTGCCAGTACCCCAGGGTTAGCCTATGGCTACACCTTC
CASTPGLAYGYTF
>TRBJ1-1|TRBV27|13|.|.
TGTGCCAGCAGTTACAGGAGGAACACTGAAGCTTTCTTT
CASSYRRNTEAFF
>TRBJ2-3|TRBV7-6|14|.|TRBD2
TGTGCCAGCAGCTTCAGCGGGAGGGCGGATACGCAGTATTTT
CASSFSGRADTQYF
>TRBJ2-3|TRBV10-3|12|.|TRBD1
TGTGCCATCAGACGACAGGGAGATACGCAGTATTTT
CAIRRQGDTQYF
>TRBJ1-4|TRBV18|15|.|.
TGTGCCAGCTCAACCACTCACTCAACTAATGAAAAACTGTTTTTT
CASSTTHSTNEKLFF
>TRBJ2-7|TRBV28|14|.|TRBD1
TGTGCCAGCAGTTTATCTGGGACAGGGGGCGAGCAGTACTTC
CASSLSGTGGEQYF
>TRBJ2-3|TRBV6-5|12|.|.
TGTGCCAGCGCGAGTACCACAGATACGCAGTATTTT
CASASTTDTQYF
>TRBJ2-3|TRBV11-3|16|.|TRBD2
TGTGCCAGCAGCTCAGGACTAGCGGGAGACACAGATACGCAGTATTTT
CASSSGLAGDTDTQYF
>TRBJ2-4|TRBV27|18|.|.
TGTGCCAGCAGTTTATCGGCGTCACAGGGACCAGCCAAAAACATTCAGTACTTC
CASSLSASQGPAKNIQYF
>TRBJ2-7|TRBV11-2|12|once|.
TGTGCCAGCAGCTTAGATCGGCTTAAGCAGTACTTC
CASSLDRLKQYF
>TRBJ1-1|TRBV19|15|.|.
TGTGCCACCTACCCCCAGGGCCTGCCGAACACTGAAGCTTTCTTT
CATYPQGLPNTEAFF
>TRBJ2-3|TRBV4-1|14|.|.
TGCGCCAGCAGCCAAGTCGCGATCACAGATACGCAGTATTTT
CASSQVAITDTQYF
>TRBJ1-5|TRBV19|15|.|.
TGTGCCAGTAGTATGAATGGGGTAAACAATCAGCCCCAGCATTTT
CASSMNGVNNQPQHF
>TRBJ2-3|TRBV2|15|few|TRBD1
TGTGCCAGCAGTCCCGGGACAGGGGGGACAGATACGCAGTATTTT
CASSPGTGGTDTQYF
>TRBJ2-7|TRBV5-4|15|.|TRBD1
TGTGCCAGCAGCGCGGTCGACAGGGGAAACTACGAGCAGTACTTC
CASSAVDRGNYEQYF
>TRBJ2-1|TRBV28|15|.|.
TGTGCCAGCAGTTTCTGGGGGAGAGGCTACAATGAGCAGTTCTTC
CASSFWGRGYNEQFF
>TRBJ1-1|TRBV27|12|once|.
TGTGCCAGCAGGACAGGACACACTGAAGCTTTCTTT
CASRTGHTEAFF
>TRBJ1-6|TRBV19|16|.|TRBD1
TGTGCCAGTAGTTTACGGGACAGGGGCTATAATTCACCCCTCCACTTT
CASSLRDRGYNSPLHF
>TRBJ2-7|TRBV28|19|.|.
TGTGCCAGCAGTCTTTATGGCCCTACAGGTTTCTACAGCTCCTACGAGCAGTACTTC
CASSLYGPTGFYSSYEQYF
>TRBJ1-3|TRBV5-1|14|.|.
TGCGCCAGCAGCCTTTCCCGGGGGCGAGGCACCATATATTTT
CASSLSRGRGTIYF
>TRBJ1-5|TRBV6-5|13|.|.
TGTGCCATCAGTGCGGATAGCAATCAGCCCCAGCATTTT
CAISADSNQPQHF
>TRBJ2-3|TRBV7-2|16|.|.
TGTGCCAGCAGCTCAGGGACCGCACCCGGGGCAGATACGCAGTATTTT
CASSSGTAPGADTQYF
>TRBJ1-4|TRBV4-2|18|.|TRBD1
TGTGCCAGCAGCCAAGACACGGGACAGGGGGCCTCGAATGAAAAACTGTTTTTT
CASSQDTGQGASNEKLFF
>TRBJ1-2|TRBV6-5|13|.|TRBD1
TGTGCCAGCAGTGAGGGACAGGGACGTGGCTACACCTTC
CASSEGQGRGYTF
>TRBJ1-2|TRBV6-1|16|.|TRBD1
TGTGCCAGCAGTGTATTATCCGGGACAGGGAACTATGGCTACACCTTC
CASSVLSGTGNYGYTF
>TRBJ1-4|TRBV28|14|once|.
TGTGCCAGCAGTTTCCCCCAGGATTATGAAAAACTGTTTTTT
CASSFPQDYEKLFF
>TRBJ1-2|TRBV28|13|.|.
TGTGCCACAACGACAGGCCAGTATTATGGCTACACCTTC
CATTTGQYYGYTF
>TRBJ2-7|TRBV2|12|.|TRBD2
TGTGCCAGCAGCGCTACCGGGACTAGCGGGGCGTTC
CASSATGTSGAF
>TRBJ2-1|TRBV28|16|.|.
TGTGCCAGCAGCTCATTGGGGAGGAGCTCCTACAATGAGCAGTTCTTC
CASSSLGRSSYNEQFF
>TRBJ2-5|TRBV11-3|17|.|TRBD2
TGTGCCAGCAGCTGTAGACTAGCGGGAGGGGTCCAAGAGACCCAGTACTTC
CASSCRLAGGVQETQYF
>TRBJ2-1|TRBV10-3|14|.|TRBD1
TGTGCCTCATGCCCCGACAGGGGAGGCAATGAGCAGTTCTTC
CASCPDRGGNEQFF
>TRBJ1-5|TRBV28|16|.|TRBD1
TGTGCCAGCAGGACAGGGAGGGGGGGGAGCAATCAGCCCCAGCATTTT
CASRTGRGGSNQPQHF
>TRBJ2-7|TRBV27|16|.|.
TGTGCCAGCAGTCCACCTTGGGCAGGGGGGCTCTACGAGCAGTACTTC
CASSPPWAGGLYEQYF
>TRBJ2-1|TRBV5-1|18|.|TRBD1
TGCGCCAGCAGCTCAATGGACAGGGGAACCCTCTCCTACAATGAGCAGTTCTTC
CASSSMDRGTLSYNEQFF
>TRBJ1-5|TRBV19|15|.|.
TGTGCCAGTAGTATAAATGGGCTTGACAATCAGCCCCAGCATTTT
CASSINGLDNQPQHF
>TRBJ2-7|TRBV5-5|15|.|.
TGTGCCAGCAGCTTGGCCGGGGTCGGGGTCTACGAGCAGTACTTC
CASSLAGVGVYEQYF
>TRBJ1-2|TRBV6-5|13|.|.
TGTGCCAGCAGTCAACAAGGGGACTATGGCTACACCTTC
CASSQQGDYGYTF
>TRBJ2-7|TRBV5-1|13|.|.
TGCGCCAGCAGCTCGGAGGCCAGGGCCGAGCAGTACTTC
CASSSEARAEQYF
>TRBJ2-7|TRBV18|15|.|TRBD1
TGTGCCAGCTCATCACGGACAGGGGGCGCCTACGAGCAGTACTTC
CASSSRTGGAYEQYF
>TRBJ2-5|TRBV6-5|14|once|.
TGTGCCAGCAGTTCTGGACGGGGGAGGGAGACCCAGTACTTC
CASSSGRGRETQYF
>TRBJ1-2|TRBV5-1|15|.|.
TGCGCCAGCAGCCCCAAACAGGGTTTGTACTATGGCTACACCTTC
CASSPKQGLYYGYTF
>TRBJ1-4|TRBV15|15|.|.
TGTGCCACCCAACTCGTCGGGGCTGCTAATGAAAAACTGTTTTTT
CATQLVGAANEKLFF
>TRBJ2-1|TRBV11-3|15|.|.
TGTGCCAGCAGCCCCGGACATCGCTCCTACAATGAGCAGTTCTTC
CASSPGHRSYNEQFF
>TRBJ2-5|TRBV28|15|.|TRBD2
TGTGCCAGCAGTTTCGGGACTAGCTCTCAAGAGACCCAGTACTTC
CASSFGTSSQETQYF
>TRBJ2-7|TRBV6-5|12|once|.
TGTGCCAGCAGAAGGGCAGGCGACGAGCAGTACTTC
CASRRAGDEQYF
>TRBJ1-2|TRBV28|16|.|TRBD1
TGTGCCAGCAGTCCTAACTACGAACAGGGGGCGAGGCGCTACACCTTC
CASSPNYEQGARRYTF
>TRBJ2-2|TRBV19|15|.|TRBD1
TGTGCCACGGGAAACAGGGGGCAGGGCACCGGGGAGCTGTTTTTT
CATGNRGQGTGELFF